This T cell receptor (beta chain) is drawn from a study of blood T cell repertoires in COVID-19. As originally analysed: It was from reference gene primer amplification that nucleated cell counts were estimated. The method was immunoSEQ multiplex PCR; TCRdb's version includes in-frame clones alone and lacks a portion of them. V, J and clone size are those of that table, while D and trimming were read from the DNA. The sample comprises just over 95,000 clones, 80% to 90% of which are singletons, and just over 15% rests with the top ten. Germline values: CDR1 SGHRS, CDR2 YFSETQ. With 1 base removed from V and 7 bases from J, the gap between germline ends came to 9 bases. The CDR3 has 14 residues. This clone turned up a few times.

This TCR was sampled from a human donor in a cohort sampled during active COVID-19. The chain is built from TRBV5-1 and TRBJ1-6; no firm D call. The specimen sequenced was peripheral blood. The CDR3: CASSLRFGNSPLHF. The DNA of the CDR3 is TGCGCCAGCAGCTTGAGGTTCGGGAATTCACCCCTCCACTTT.